This TCR beta chain was sequenced in a study of human T cells and chemical hapten exposure (dated by TCRdb to the early 2020s). General notes on the study: For sensitization, 2% DPC in acetone was applied to an approximately 2 cm by approximately 2 cm area of upper inner arm skin. Libraries were pooled for sequencing, and per-sample TCR yields varied mainly because of small differences in library volumes within the pool. Patch testing was done on the upper back using Finn chambers containing 0.01% DPC, and results were scored after 6 days according to International Contact Dermatitis Research Group standards. In alopecia patients, the study followed how the peripheral blood TCR repertoire changed in vivo over primary and secondary sensitization to diphenylcyclopropenone (DPC), a hapten. Alopecia areata with under or over 50% scalp involvement, alopecia totalis and alopecia universalis were represented in the patient cohort, which was mostly female. Blood samples were taken from patients before sensitization (week 0) and then at 2, 6 and about 24 weeks after DPC sensitization. Weekly therapeutic DPC doses were additionally applied to the scalp of patients throughout the approximately 25-week study period. Around 30 alopecia patients provided blood for TCR sequencing at one to four time points (pre-sensitization, 2, 6 and 24 weeks).

The germline V gene supplies CDR1 MNHEY and CDR2 SVGEGT. V and J are truncated by 6 bases and 2 bases respectively, leaving an intervening sequence of 16 bases. The CDR3 holds 15 amino acids from the cysteine to the phenylalanine. Only the CDR3 DNA stays, 45 bases, in frame from base 1. The meaning of the sample's time point label: pre-sensitization, week 0. The treatment or condition label on this specimen signifies: therapeutic diphenylcyclopropenone sensitization with weekly scalp DPC. At each patch-test visit, blood was drawn before the patch test was applied. Eligible patients were aged 18 to 70, diagnosed with alopecia, deemed suitable for DPC therapy, and excluded if pregnant. Total RNA was isolated from unfractionated whole blood collected in Tempus Blood RNA tubes. Ten or more counts support this clonotype. Which antigen it targets is not known. Within one base of it there is no much larger clone, and no base qualities were kept.

Library preparation employed RACE. Sequencer: NextSeq 500. Library preparation attached unique molecular identifiers to individual cDNA molecules for quantitative, reproducible TCR counting. For every blood RNA sample, sequencing covered both the TCR alpha and TCR beta chains. Per the source publication's procedure: Samples had a median of 95,638 TCRs, with a range from about 20,000 to 690,600. V, J and CDR3 annotation of the TCR reads was carried out using the Decombinator software suite. To make PS versus PT1 abundance plots, every sample was subsampled to the same number of TCRs (28,000). Expanded TCRs were defined as absent before sensitization and observed at least eight times at the 2-week time point. TCRdb trimmed public reads at Q25 via fastp, called clones via MiXCR and kept in-frame beta chains. Under each unique CDR3 protein, matching rows form one entry showing the most common genes and DNA. The V and J calls were determined by TCRdb, not by the authors. The sample contains 200,000 to 300,000 distinct CDR3 sequences, more than 6.5% of them found a single time. 2% to 3% of the sample is held by the ten biggest clonotypes.

General study outcomes and caveats: Compared with pre-sensitization or healthy control sets, expanded TCRs formed significantly more large CDR3 similarity clusters, which is consistent with antigen-driven responses. After repeated subsampling, the strength of the expansion versus patch-test correlation and the threshold at which it became significant changed. Because every patient had alopecia, a presumed autoimmune disease, the patients' immune response might differ from that of healthy individuals. DPC sensitization did not change the number of TCRs with a frequency above 1 in 1000, and there was no evidence of changes in global repertoire structure. A positive correlation was found between the number of PT1 expanded TCRs and patch test score, with significance reached at thresholds 8, 16 and 32 but not 4.

This material consisted of whole blood, taken in connection with sensitization to the hapten diphenylcyclopropenone (DPC). The chain couples TRBV6-2 or TRBV6-3 to TRBJ2-5; the D gene cannot be named for sure. This TCR was sampled from a woman aged 40 to 50 with alopecia areata. Some clones in this sample may be carry-over from other donors' samples. The CDR3 sequence is CASRPQNLYQETQYF. The bases are TGTGCCAGCAGACCACAGAATTTATATCAAGAGACCCAGTACTTC.